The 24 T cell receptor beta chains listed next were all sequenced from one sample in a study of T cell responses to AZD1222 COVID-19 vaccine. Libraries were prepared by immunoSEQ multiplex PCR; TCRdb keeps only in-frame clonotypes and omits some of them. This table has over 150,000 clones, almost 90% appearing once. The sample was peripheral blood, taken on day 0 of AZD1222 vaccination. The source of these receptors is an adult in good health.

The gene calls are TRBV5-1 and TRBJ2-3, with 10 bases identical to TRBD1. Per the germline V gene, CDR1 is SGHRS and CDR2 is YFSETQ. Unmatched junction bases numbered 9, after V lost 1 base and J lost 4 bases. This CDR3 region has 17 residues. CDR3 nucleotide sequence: TGCGCCAGCAGCTTGCAGACAGGGGGCTTCGTAGCAGATACGCAGTATTTT. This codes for CASSLQTGGFVADTQYF.

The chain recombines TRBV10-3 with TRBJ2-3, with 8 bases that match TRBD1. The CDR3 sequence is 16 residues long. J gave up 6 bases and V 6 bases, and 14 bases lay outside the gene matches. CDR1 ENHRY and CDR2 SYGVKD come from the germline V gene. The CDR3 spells CAISRPTGGTGDTQYF. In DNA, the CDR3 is TGTGCCATCAGCCGCCCAACAGGGGGAACGGGTGATACGCAGTATTTT.

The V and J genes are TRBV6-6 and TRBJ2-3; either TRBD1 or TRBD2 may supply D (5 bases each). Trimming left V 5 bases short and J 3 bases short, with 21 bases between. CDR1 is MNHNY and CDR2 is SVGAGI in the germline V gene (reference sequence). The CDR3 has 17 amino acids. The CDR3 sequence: CASSRGLGVLRTDTQYF. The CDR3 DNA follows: TGTGCCAGCAGTCGCGGATTGGGGGTCCTAAGGACAGATACGCAGTATTTT.

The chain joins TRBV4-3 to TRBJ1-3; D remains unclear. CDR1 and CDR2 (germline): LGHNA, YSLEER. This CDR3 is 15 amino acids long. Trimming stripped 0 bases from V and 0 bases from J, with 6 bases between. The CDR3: CASSQDSGSGNTIYF. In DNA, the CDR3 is TGCGCCAGCAGCCAAGATTCGGGCTCTGGAAACACCATATATTTT.

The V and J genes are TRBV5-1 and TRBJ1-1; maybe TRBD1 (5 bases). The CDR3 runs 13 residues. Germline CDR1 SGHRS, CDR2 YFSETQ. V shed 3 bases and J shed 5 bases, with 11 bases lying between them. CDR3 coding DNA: TGCGCCAGCAGCTACTCAGGGTGGACTGAAGCTTTCTTT. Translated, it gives CASSYSGWTEAFF.

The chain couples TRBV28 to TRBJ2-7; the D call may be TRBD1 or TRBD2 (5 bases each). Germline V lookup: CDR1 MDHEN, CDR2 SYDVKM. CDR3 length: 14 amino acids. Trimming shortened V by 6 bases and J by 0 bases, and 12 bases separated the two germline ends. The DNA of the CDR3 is TGTGCCAGCAGGGGGGACGGAGCCTCCTACGAGCAGTACTTC. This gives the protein CASRGDGASYEQYF.

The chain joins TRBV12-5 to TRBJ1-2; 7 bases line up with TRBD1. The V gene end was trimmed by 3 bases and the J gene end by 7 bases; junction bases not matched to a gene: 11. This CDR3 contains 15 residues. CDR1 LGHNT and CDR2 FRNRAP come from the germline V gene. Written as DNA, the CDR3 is TGTGCTAGTGGTTTAAACACAGGGGCAAATACTGGCTACACCTTC. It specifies CASGLNTGANTGYTF.

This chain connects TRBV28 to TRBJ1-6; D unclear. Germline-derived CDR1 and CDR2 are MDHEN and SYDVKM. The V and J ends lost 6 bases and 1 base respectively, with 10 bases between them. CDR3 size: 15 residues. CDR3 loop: CASRPTGSYNSPLHF. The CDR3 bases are TGTGCCAGCAGACCTACGGGATCCTATAATTCACCCCTCCACTTT.

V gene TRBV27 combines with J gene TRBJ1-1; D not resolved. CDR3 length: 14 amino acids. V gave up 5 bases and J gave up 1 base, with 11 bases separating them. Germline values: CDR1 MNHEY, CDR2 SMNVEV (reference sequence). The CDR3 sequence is CASSPRGANTEAFF. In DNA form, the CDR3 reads TGTGCCAGCAGTCCCCGCGGTGCGAACACTGAAGCTTTCTTT.

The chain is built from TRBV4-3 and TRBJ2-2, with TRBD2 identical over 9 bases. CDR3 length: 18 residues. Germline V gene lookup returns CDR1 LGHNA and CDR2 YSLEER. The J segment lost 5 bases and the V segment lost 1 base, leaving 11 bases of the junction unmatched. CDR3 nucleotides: TGCGCCAGCAGCCAAGTCAATAGCGGGGGACCGGGTACCGGGGAGCTGTTTTTT. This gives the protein CASSQVNSGGPGTGELFF.

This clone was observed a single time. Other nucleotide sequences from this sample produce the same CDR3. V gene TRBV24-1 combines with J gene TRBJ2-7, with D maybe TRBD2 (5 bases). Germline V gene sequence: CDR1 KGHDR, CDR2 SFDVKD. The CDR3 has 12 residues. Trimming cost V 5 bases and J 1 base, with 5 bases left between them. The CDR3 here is CATSGGSYEQYF. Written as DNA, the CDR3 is TGTGCCACCAGTGGAGGGTCCTACGAGCAGTACTTC.

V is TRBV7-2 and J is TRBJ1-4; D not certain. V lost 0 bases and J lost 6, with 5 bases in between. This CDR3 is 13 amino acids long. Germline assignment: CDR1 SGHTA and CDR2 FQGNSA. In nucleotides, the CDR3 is TGTGCCAGCAGCTTAGCACGAGATGAAAAACTGTTTTTT. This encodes CASSLARDEKLFF.

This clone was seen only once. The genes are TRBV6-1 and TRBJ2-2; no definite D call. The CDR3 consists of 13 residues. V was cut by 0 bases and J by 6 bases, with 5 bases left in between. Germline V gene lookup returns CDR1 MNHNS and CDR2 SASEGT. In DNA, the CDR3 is TGTGCCAGCAGTGAAGCAAGGTCCGGGGAGCTGTTTTTT. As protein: CASSEARSGELFF.

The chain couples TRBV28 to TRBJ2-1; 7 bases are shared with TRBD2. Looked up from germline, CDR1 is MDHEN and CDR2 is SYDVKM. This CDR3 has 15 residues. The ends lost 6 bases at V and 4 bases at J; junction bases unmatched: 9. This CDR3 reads CASSTRLALYNEQFF. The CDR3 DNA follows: TGTGCCAGCAGCACGAGACTAGCTCTGTACAATGAGCAGTTCTTC. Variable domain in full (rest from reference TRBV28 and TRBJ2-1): DVKVTQSSRYLVKRTGEKVFLECVQDMDHENMFWYRQDPGLGLRLIYFSYDVKMKEKGDIPEGYSVSREKKERFSLILESASTNQTSMYLCASSTRLALYNEQFFGPGTRLTVL.

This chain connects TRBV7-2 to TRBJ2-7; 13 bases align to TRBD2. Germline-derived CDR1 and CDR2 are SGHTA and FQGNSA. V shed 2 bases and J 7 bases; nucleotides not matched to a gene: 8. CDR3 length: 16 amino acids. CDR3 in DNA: TGTGCCAGCAGCTTAACCCGACTAGCGGGAGGCCAGGAGCAGTACTTC. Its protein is CASSLTRLAGGQEQYF.

The CDR3 loop is CATSRDDAGGYTF. For the CDR3, the DNA is TGTGCCACCAGCAGAGATGACGCTGGGGGCTACACCTTC. The chain uses TRBV15 and TRBJ1-2, with unresolved D. The CDR3 has 13 amino acids. Germline-derived CDR1 and CDR2 are LNHNV and YYDKDF (reference sequence). V was clipped by 0 bases and J by 8 bases, with 10 bases between them.

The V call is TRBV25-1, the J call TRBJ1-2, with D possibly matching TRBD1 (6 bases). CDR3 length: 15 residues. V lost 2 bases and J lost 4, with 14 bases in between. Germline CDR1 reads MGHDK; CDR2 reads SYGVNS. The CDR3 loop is CASSEGRGGIYGYTF. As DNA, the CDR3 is TGTGCCAGCAGTGAAGGCAGGGGCGGGATCTATGGCTACACCTTC.

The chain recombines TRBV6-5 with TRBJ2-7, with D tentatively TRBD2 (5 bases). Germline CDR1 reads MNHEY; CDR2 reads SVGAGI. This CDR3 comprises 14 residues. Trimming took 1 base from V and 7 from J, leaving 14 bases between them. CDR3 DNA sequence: TGTGCCAGCAGTTACTTGGGCGGGCAGGAAGAGCAGTACTTC. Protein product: CASSYLGGQEEQYF.

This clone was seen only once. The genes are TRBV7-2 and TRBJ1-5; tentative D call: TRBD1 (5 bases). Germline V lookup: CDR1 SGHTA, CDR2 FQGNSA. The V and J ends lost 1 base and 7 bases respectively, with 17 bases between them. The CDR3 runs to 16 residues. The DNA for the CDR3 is TGTGCCAGCAGCTTAGGCCGGGGCCCCTCTGGGCAGCCCCAGCATTTT. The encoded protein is CASSLGRGPSGQPQHF. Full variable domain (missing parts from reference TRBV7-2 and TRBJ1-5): GAGVSQSPSNKVTEKGKDVELRCDPISGHTALYWYRQSLGQGLEFLIYFQGNSAPDKSGLPSDRFSAERTGGSVSTLTIQRTQQEDSAVYLCASSLGRGPSGQPQHFGDGTRLSIL.

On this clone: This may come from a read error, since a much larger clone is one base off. The CDR3 region has the DNA TGTGCCAGCAGCCAAGATGATACAGGGGGGATTGGATCACCCCTCCACTTT. Protein sequence: CASSQDDTGGIGSPLHF. The chain combines TRBV14 with TRBJ1-6, with TRBD1 matching 8 bases. V was pared by 0 bases and J by 10 bases, with 11 bases of the junction left unmatched. The V gene's germline CDR1 is SGHDN and CDR2 FVKESK. CDR3 size: 17 residues.

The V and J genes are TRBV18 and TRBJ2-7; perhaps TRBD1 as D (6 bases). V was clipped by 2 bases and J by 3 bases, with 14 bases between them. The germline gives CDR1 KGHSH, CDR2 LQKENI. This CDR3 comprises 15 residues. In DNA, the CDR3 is TGTGCCAGCTCACCAATACCAGGGGCTAACTACGAGCAGTACTTC. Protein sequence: CASSPIPGANYEQYF. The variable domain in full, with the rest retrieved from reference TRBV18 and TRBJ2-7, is NAGVMQNPRHLVRRRGQEARLRCSPMKGHSHVYWYRQLPEEGLKFMVYLQKENIIDESGMPKERFSAEFPKEGPSILRIQQVVRGDSAAYFCASSPIPGANYEQYFGPGTRLTVT.

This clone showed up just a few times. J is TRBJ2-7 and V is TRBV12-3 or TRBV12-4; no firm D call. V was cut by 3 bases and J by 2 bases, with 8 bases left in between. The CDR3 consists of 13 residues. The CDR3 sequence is CASSLHSPYEQYF. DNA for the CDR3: TGTGCCAGCAGTTTGCACAGTCCCTACGAGCAGTACTTC.

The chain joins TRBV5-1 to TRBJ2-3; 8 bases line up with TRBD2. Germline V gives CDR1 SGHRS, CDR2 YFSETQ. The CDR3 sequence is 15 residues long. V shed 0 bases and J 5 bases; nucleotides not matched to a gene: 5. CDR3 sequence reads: CASSLGLAPKDTQYF. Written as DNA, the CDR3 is TGCGCCAGCAGCTTGGGACTAGCGCCGAAAGATACGCAGTATTTT.

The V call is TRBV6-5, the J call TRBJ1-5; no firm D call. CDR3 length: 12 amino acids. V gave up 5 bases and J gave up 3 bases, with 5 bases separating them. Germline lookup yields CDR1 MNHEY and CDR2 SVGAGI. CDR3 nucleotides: TGTGCCAGCAGTCTTTACAATCAGCCCCAGCATTTT. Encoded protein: CASSLYNQPQHF.